This entry is about one T cell receptor (beta chain). Its target is unknown. This record belongs to a study of cytomegalovirus exposure and HLA in healthy donors. Study outcomes and limitations: In a later analysis, first-cohort TCR clusters were found to tend to co-occur in the 95 to 150 validation repertoires. A list of 164 TCR beta chains associated with cytomegalovirus was given. In vitro work confirmed that a few CMV-associated chains recognize CMV antigens.

Trimming took 4 bases from V and 4 from J, leaving 7 bases between them. The CDR3 loop spans 12 amino acids. Germline lookup yields CDR1 SNHLY and CDR2 FYNNEI. Here immunoSEQ multiplex PCR was the method, and the copy in TCRdb shows in-frame clones only, minus some. The sample has over 200,000 clones, 83% seen once. It was the approximately 120-subject validation cohort, separate from the approximately 670-subject first cohort, to which the donors belonged. This TCR was recovered from a woman aged 18-35 years in good health and CMV-seronegative. The sample comprised PBMCs. The chain employs TRBV2 and TRBJ1-2; D gene unclear. The CDR3 loop is CASSAGGYGYTF. The CDR3 nucleotides read TGTGCCAGCAGTGCTGGTGGCTATGGCTACACCTTC.